This TCR beta chain stems from a study of T-cell memory formation after mild COVID-19. Study in general: TCR clusters largely stayed donor specific.

Trimming stripped 4 bases from V and 4 bases from J, with 17 bases between. Germline V lookup: CDR1 SGHRS, CDR2 YFSETQ. The CDR3 contains 15 residues. Study results and caveats: Pre-infection memory held some responding clones, suggesting pre-existing cross-reactive T cells responded. Clones which contracted sat mainly in CM and EM if CD4+, and in EMRA if CD8+.

TCRdb independently ran MiXCR on the 5' RACE reads; one entry per CDR3 protein. The top ten hold roughly 2.1% of the sample, which has approximately 180,000 distinct CDR3 sequences, roughly 16% seen once. This clonotype appeared many times. Its antigen is as yet unknown. Sequencing used PBMCs or a T cell subset sorted from them (not recorded which). The receptor was isolated from an adult woman who had mild COVID-19 (a few samples of this study predate the infection). Cell type and time point are not known. The V gene is TRBV5-1, the J gene TRBJ2-5; TRBD1 is a possible D gene (5 bases). CDR3 protein: CASSETQGYGETQYF. The CDR3 bases are TGCGCCAGCAGCGAGACTCAGGGTTACGGAGAGACCCAGTACTTC.